This TCR beta chain was profiled in a study of identical twins. One entry per CDR3 protein, called by TCRdb with MiXCR from the 5' RACE reads. The sample holds a few hundred thousand distinct CDR3 sequences, around 15% seen once. These same data were also listed under a study on yellow fever vaccine responses in identical twins.

This receptor was obtained from a woman in her late teens or twenties in good health. Sequencing was carried out using CD4+ T cells sorted from blood.

Here the CDR3 DNA reads TGTGCCAGCAGCTCCGGGTTTGAAAACACTGAAGCTTTCTTT. It encodes CASSSGFENTEAFF. The V call is TRBV7-9, the J call TRBJ1-1; no clear D. The length of the CDR3 is 14 residues. Germline V gene sequence: CDR1 SEHNR, CDR2 FQNEAQ (reference sequence). Deletions cut 4 bases from V and 2 bases from J, with 11 bases between.